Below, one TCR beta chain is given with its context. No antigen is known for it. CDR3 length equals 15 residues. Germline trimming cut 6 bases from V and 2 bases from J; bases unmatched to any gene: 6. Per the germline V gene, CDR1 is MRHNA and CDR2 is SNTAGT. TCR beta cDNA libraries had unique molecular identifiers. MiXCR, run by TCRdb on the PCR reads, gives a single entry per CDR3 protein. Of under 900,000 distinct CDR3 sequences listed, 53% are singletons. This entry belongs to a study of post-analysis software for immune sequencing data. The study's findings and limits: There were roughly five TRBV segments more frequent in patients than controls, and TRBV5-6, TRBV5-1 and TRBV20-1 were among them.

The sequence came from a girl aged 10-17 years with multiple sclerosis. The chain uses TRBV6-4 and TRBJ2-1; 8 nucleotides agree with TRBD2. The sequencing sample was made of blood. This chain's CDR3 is CASSPIAGPYNEQFF. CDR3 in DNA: TGTGCCAGCAGCCCAATAGCGGGACCCTACAATGAGCAGTTCTTC.